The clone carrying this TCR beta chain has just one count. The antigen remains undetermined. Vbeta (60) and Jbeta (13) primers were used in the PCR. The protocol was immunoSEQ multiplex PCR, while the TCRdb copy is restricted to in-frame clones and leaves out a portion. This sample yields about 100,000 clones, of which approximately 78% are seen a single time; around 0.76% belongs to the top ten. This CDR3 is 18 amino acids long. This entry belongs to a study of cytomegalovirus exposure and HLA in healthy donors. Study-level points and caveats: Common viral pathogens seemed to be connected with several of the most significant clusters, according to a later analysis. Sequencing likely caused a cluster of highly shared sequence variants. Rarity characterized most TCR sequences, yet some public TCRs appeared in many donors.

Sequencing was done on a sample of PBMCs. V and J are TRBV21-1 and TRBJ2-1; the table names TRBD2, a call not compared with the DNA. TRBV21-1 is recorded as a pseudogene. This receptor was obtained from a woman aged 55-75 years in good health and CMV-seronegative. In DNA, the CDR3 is TGTGCCAGCAACCGGACTAGCGGGGGCCCCGGGTCCTACAATGAGCAGTTCTTC. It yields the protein CASNRTSGGPGSYNEQFF.